Given below is one T cell receptor beta chain in context. Its antigen is unknown. V lost 2 bases to trimming and J lost 4 bases, with 3 bases between them. Per germline, CDR1 SEHNR and CDR2 FQNEAQ (reference sequence). The CDR3 length is 12 residues. In TCRdb, the reads were re-called with MiXCR into one record per CDR3 protein. The sample has fewer than 1,000,000 distinct CDR3 sequences; roughly 30% are singletons. The data originate from a study of T cell repertoires in cytomegalovirus infection. Study-wide context: Newly reported HLA-C-restricted and thoroughly characterized HLA-B-restricted CMV epitopes were employed. Findings of the study overall: CMV-specific TCR beta clonotypes restricted by HLA-C dominated the ex vivo response.

The source was cultured CD8+ T cells from PBMCs, collected from culture after CMV antigen stimulation. This receptor was obtained from a human donor in good health (CMV status not recorded). Some clones in this sample may be carry-over from other donors' samples. The chain is built from TRBV7-9 and TRBJ1-3; no reliable D call. As DNA, the CDR3 is TGTGCCAGCAGCTTAAGGGGAAACACCATATATTTT. Translating gives CASSLRGNTIYF.